This TCR beta chain came from a study of cytomegalovirus exposure and HLA in healthy donors. Study at large: The roughly 100 million unique TCR beta sequences, from about 180 million T cells, were found by an earlier analysis.

Study-level points and caveats: The CMV antigen specificity of a few CMV-associated chains was confirmed through in vitro analysis. With later analysis, a missense DCLRE1C variant became linked to TCR beta V- and J-gene trimming. In a later analysis, at a false discovery rate of 0.05, roughly 18,000 TCR beta sequences were associated with HLA alleles.

Primers included in the PCR were 60 Vbeta and 13 Jbeta primers. Only in-frame clones appear in the TCRdb table, and some are missing; sequencing was by immunoSEQ multiplex PCR. This table has about 210,000 clones, about 82% appearing once. A note on this clone: No antigen is known for it.

This CDR3 is built from 14 residues. The V end was cut by 5 bases, the J end by 5 bases, with 14 bases between. The V gene's germline CDR1 is SEHNR and CDR2 FQNEAQ (reference sequence). This sequence was found in a man in his thirties or forties in good health and CMV-seronegative. The chain links TRBV7-9 to TRBJ2-3, with a weak D call TRBD2 (5 bases). The sequencing input was PBMCs. The CDR3 sequence is CASSPVPRGDTQYF. CDR3 nucleotides: TGTGCCAGCAGCCCCGTGCCTCGGGGAGATACGCAGTATTTT.